This section outlines one T cell receptor (beta chain) sequence together with its context. The assay was immunoSEQ multiplex PCR, and TCRdb's table has in-frame clones only and misses some. The data show around 2.1 million clones, about 92% seen once. The data were taken from a study of shared clonotypes between healthy human individuals. The junction had 11 bases not matched to a gene; V was cut back by 1 base and J by 4 bases. From germline, CDR1 is SGHTA and CDR2 FQGNSA. The CDR3 is 18 residues long. Positively selected for CCR7, the CD45RO-negative cells used as naive CD8 cells excluded terminally differentiated effector memory CD45RA+ cells. All donors were Caucasian adults living in Nashville, Tennessee.

Sequencing was done on a sample of naive CD8+ T cells from PBMCs. V usage is TRBV7-2 and J usage is TRBJ2-7; 12 bases match TRBD2. The clonotype originates from a man between 18 and 35 years old in good health. Some clones in this sample may be carry-over from other donors' samples. CDR3: CASSLVVVLAGGQYEQYF. In nucleotides, the CDR3 is TGTGCCAGCAGCTTAGTGGTGGTACTAGCGGGAGGCCAGTACGAGCAGTACTTC.